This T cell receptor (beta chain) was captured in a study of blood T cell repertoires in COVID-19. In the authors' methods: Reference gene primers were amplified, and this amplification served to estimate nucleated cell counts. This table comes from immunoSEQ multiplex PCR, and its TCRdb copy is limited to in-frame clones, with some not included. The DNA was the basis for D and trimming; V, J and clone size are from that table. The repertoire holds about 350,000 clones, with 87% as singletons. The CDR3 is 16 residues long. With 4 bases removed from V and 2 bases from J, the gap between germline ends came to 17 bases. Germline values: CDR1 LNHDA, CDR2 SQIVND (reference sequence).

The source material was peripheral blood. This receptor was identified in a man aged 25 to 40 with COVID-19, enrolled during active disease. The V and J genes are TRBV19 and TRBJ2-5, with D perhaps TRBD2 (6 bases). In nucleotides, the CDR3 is TGTGCCAGTAGTAAGGAACGTACCGGAGGGCAAGAGACCCAGTACTTC. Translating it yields CASSKERTGGQETQYF.